The source of this T cell receptor beta chain is a study of cytotoxic CD8 clonotypes in ibrutinib-treated CLL. Whole-study findings and limits: Against age-matched healthy donors, baseline clonality ran higher and tracked circulating CD8+ T-cell counts.

On this clone itself: Its antigen is not identified.

The CDR3 length is 15 residues. V was cut by 0 bases and J by 3 bases, with 10 bases left in between. Germline V gives CDR1 SGDLS, CDR2 YYNGEE. The table came from immunoSEQ multiplex PCR; TCRdb's copy has only in-frame clones and leaves some out. The sample consists of approximately 280,000 clones, 60% to 80% of them appearing once. V usage is TRBV9 and J usage is TRBJ2-1, with a possible D match to TRBD2 (5 bases). Sequencing was performed on PBMCs, taken at disease progression, from a patient treated with ibrutinib. The origin of this receptor is a human donor with chronic lymphocytic leukemia. CDR3 DNA sequence: TGTGCCAGCAGCGTAGGAGGGATTGGCTACAATGAGCAGTTCTTC. Its translation is CASSVGGIGYNEQFF.